Shown below are 15 T cell receptor beta chains from a single sample sequenced in a study of CD8 T cells in ankylosing spondylitis. Whole-study findings and limits: Fewer than ten highly homologous variants made up a TCR beta motif that seemed to typify ankylosing spondylitis blood.

TCRdb re-analysed the 5' RACE reads in MiXCR, keeping a single row per CDR3 protein. The data contain under 550,000 distinct CDR3 sequences, roughly 27% of them singletons. Antigen specificity for these receptors is unknown. Material for sequencing was blood, either unsorted or a sorted T cell fraction (not recorded which). The receptors derive from a male donor with ankylosing spondylitis.

This rearrangement joins TRBV28 to TRBJ2-7; 8 positions match TRBD1. The junction had 6 bases not matched to a gene; V was cut back by 6 bases and J by 5 bases. The CDR3 contains 13 residues. Germline CDR1 MDHEN, CDR2 SYDVKM. CDR3 amino acids: CASRRAGGDEQYF. For the CDR3, the DNA is TGTGCCAGCAGGAGAGCAGGGGGCGACGAGCAGTACTTC.

This chain connects TRBV20-1 to TRBJ2-7; 8 bases align to TRBD1. The CDR3 covers 12 residues. Germline CDR1 and CDR2: DFQATT and SNEGSKA (reference sequence). The CDR3 DNA is TGCAGCCCAGGGGGCCAGTCCTACGAGCAGTACTTC. This sequence encodes CSPGGQSYEQYF.

The J gene is TRBJ2-1, the V gene TRBV27; D uncertain. Germline CDR1 and CDR2: MNHEY and SMNVEV (reference sequence). The V end was cut by 2 bases, the J end by 0 bases, with 17 bases between. The CDR3 totals 18 residues. CDR3 DNA: TGTGCCAGCAGTTTACTCCCTGCGGAAATGAGCTCCTACAATGAGCAGTTCTTC. It translates to CASSLLPAEMSSYNEQFF.

This chain links TRBV18 with TRBJ2-1; TRBD2 matches at 10 bases. Germline lookup yields CDR1 KGHSH and CDR2 LQKENI. The CDR3 totals 14 residues. Unmatched junction bases numbered 6, after V lost 3 bases and J lost 10 bases. CDR3 region: CASSPKGTSVEQFF. The CDR3, as DNA: TGTGCCAGCTCACCGAAGGGGACTAGCGTAGAGCAGTTCTTC.

The chain has TRBV10-3 and TRBJ2-2; TRBD2 agrees at 9 bases. The germline V gene encodes CDR1 ENHRY and CDR2 SYGVKD. The junction had 6 bases not matched to a gene; V was cut back by 5 bases and J by 2 bases. This CDR3 spans 16 amino acids. The CDR3 DNA sequence: TGTGCCATCAGTCCGGGACTAGCTGCTAACACCGGGGAGCTGTTTTTT. It yields the protein CAISPGLAANTGELFF.

This clonotype was observed a few times. The chain has TRBV6-1 and TRBJ2-2; D is possibly TRBD1 (6 bases). Deletions cut 6 bases from V and 7 bases from J, with 12 bases between. The CDR3 extends over 13 amino acids. Germline values: CDR1 MNHNS, CDR2 SASEGT. This chain's CDR3 is CASRRTDLGELFF. The CDR3 DNA reads as TGTGCCAGCAGACGGACAGACCTCGGGGAGCTGTTTTTT.

This clonotype was seen ten or more times. The gene calls are TRBV12-3 or TRBV12-4 and TRBJ2-1, with 8 bases lining up with TRBD1. Trimming took 1 base from V and 6 from J; bases not matched to a gene: 5. The CDR3 spans 15 residues. The CDR3 region is CASSLVTGGSNEQFF. In DNA form, the CDR3 reads TGTGCCAGCAGTTTAGTCACAGGGGGAAGCAATGAGCAGTTCTTC.

This clonotype was observed a handful of times. The chain joins TRBV24-1 to TRBJ1-2, with 12 bases matching TRBD1. Per the germline V gene, CDR1 is KGHDR and CDR2 is SFDVKD. The V gene end was trimmed by 9 bases and the J gene end by 10 bases; junction bases not matched to a gene: 8. This CDR3 is built from 13 residues. CDR3 coding DNA: TGTGCCACCGGGGGACAGGGGGCGACGGACTACACCTTC. Protein sequence: CATGGQGATDYTF.

The chain uses TRBV2 and TRBJ2-1; weak D call: TRBD2 (6 bases). Germline-derived CDR1 and CDR2 are SNHLY and FYNNEI. V lost 4 bases and J 3 bases, leaving 10 bases between the germline ends. The CDR3 has 14 amino acids. The CDR3 nucleotides are TGTGCCAGCAGTGTATCGGGAGACTACAATGAGCAGTTCTTC. Amino acid sequence: CASSVSGDYNEQFF.

The rearrangement joins TRBV18 to TRBJ2-1; D gene ambiguous. Germline-derived CDR1 and CDR2 are KGHSH and LQKENI. Trimming cost V 4 bases and J 0 bases, with 13 bases left between them. CDR3 length: 16 amino acids. For the CDR3, the DNA is TGTGCCAGCTCACTACAATTTTCGAGCTCCTACAATGAGCAGTTCTTC. This sequence encodes CASSLQFSSSYNEQFF.

This clonotype has a handful of counts. The J gene is TRBJ1-3, the V gene TRBV11-2; tentatively, D is TRBD1 (5 bases). V shed 4 bases and J shed 3 bases, with 16 bases lying between them. The CDR3 sequence is 16 residues long. Germline assignment: CDR1 SGHAT and CDR2 FQNNGV. The CDR3 DNA reads TGTGCCAGCAGCTCCGGGGCCCCTGAGGATGGAAACACCATATATTTT. Residues: CASSSGAPEDGNTIYF.

V and J are TRBV5-1 and TRBJ2-5; TRBD1 matches 7 bases. The V segment lost 2 bases and the J segment 7 bases; nucleotides outside the gene matches: 8. This CDR3 has 14 amino acids. The germline CDR1 and CDR2 sequences are SGHRS and YFSETQ. CDR3 in DNA: TGCGCCAGCAGCTTAGGGACAGCGGAAGGGACCCAGTACTTC. Protein: CASSLGTAEGTQYF.

This clonotype came up a few times. This CDR3 reads CASSFETLMNTEAFF. CDR3 nucleotides: TGTGCCAGCAGCTTCGAGACCCTGATGAACACTGAAGCTTTCTTT. The V gene is TRBV11-2, the J gene TRBJ1-1; D is uncertain. Trimming stripped 3 bases from V and 0 bases from J, with 11 bases between. The CDR3 is 15 amino acids. In germline, CDR1 is SGHAT, CDR2 FQNNGV.

This clonotype has only a few counts. The CDR3 DNA reads TGCAGCGTCTGGGGTAGGGTTGGCGAAAAACTGTTTTTT. Its protein product is CSVWGRVGEKLFF. This rearrangement joins TRBV29-1 to TRBJ1-4; D gene uncertain. V lost 6 bases to trimming and J lost 8 bases, with 16 bases between them. The CDR3 contains 13 residues. Germline loops: CDR1 SQVTM, CDR2 ANQGSEA.

This clonotype was detected ten times or more. The V and J genes are TRBV5-6 and TRBJ2-7, with D possibly matching TRBD1 (6 bases). In germline, CDR1 is SGHDT, CDR2 YYEEEE. V shed 4 bases and J shed 4 bases, with 9 bases lying between them. The CDR3 is 12 residues long. CDR3 coding DNA: TGTGCCAGCAGCATGGACAGATACGAGCAGTACTTC. Translation: CASSMDRYEQYF.